This T cell receptor beta chain was obtained from a study of T cell responses to AZD1222 COVID-19 vaccine. Overall study findings and caveats: Unmutated variant regions reportedly attract nearly half of all spike-specific TCRs. The breadth and depth of Spike-specific TCRs increased once two AZD1222 doses had been given.

Concerning this clone: Its matching antigen is unknown.

Libraries were prepared by immunoSEQ multiplex PCR; TCRdb keeps only in-frame clonotypes and omits some of them. The repertoire holds some 14,000 clones, with about 80% as singletons. The specimen was peripheral blood, collected 28 days after the second AZD1222 dose. The receptor was isolated from an adult who received the AZD1222 COVID-19 vaccine.

CDR3 residues: CASSIDLGTTGELFF. CDR3 in DNA: TGTGCCAGTAGTATAGATCTGGGGACCACCGGGGAGCTGTTTTTT. The chain couples TRBV19 to TRBJ2-2, with D perhaps being TRBD1 or TRBD2 (5 bases each). In germline, CDR1 is LNHDA, CDR2 SQIVND (reference sequence). Trimming pared 0 bases from V and 4 bases from J, leaving 9 bases between. The CDR3 runs 15 residues.